A single sample gave rise to the 5 T cell receptor beta chains below, sequenced in a study of T cell changes during pregnancy in multiple sclerosis. Libraries were prepared by immunoSEQ multiplex PCR; TCRdb keeps only in-frame clonotypes and omits some of them. The sample yields some 85,000 clones, around 94% seen once. Sequencing used peripheral blood, obtained in the third trimester of pregnancy. Receptor source: a female donor with multiple sclerosis, enrolled in a pregnancy study.

The chain uses TRBV7-9 and TRBJ2-7; TRBD2 might be the D (6 bases). V lost 1 base, J lost 1 base, and 11 bases lay in between. This CDR3 has 15 amino acids. Germline lookup yields CDR1 SEHNR and CDR2 FQNEAQ (reference sequence). The CDR3 spells CASSLGVGRSYEQYF. Here the CDR3 DNA reads TGTGCCAGCAGCTTAGGAGTAGGGAGGTCCTACGAGCAGTACTTC.

The V call is TRBV5-6, the J call TRBJ2-2, with D perhaps TRBD2 (6 bases). The CDR3 is 16 amino acids. V dropped 0 bases and J dropped 4 bases, with 13 bases sitting between them. From germline, CDR1 is SGHDT and CDR2 YYEEEE. CDR3 protein: CASSLERERGTGELFF. Here the CDR3 DNA reads TGTGCCAGCAGCTTGGAACGGGAGCGTGGCACCGGGGAGCTGTTTTTT.

The chain uses TRBV27 and TRBJ2-2, with D unresolved. V lost 5 bases to trimming and J lost 4 bases, with 5 bases between them. This CDR3 spans 12 amino acids. CDR1 MNHEY and CDR2 SMNVEV come from the germline V gene (reference sequence). The CDR3 reads CASSPSTGELFF. The CDR3 region has the DNA TGTGCCAGCAGTCCCTCCACCGGGGAGCTGTTTTTT.

The rearrangement uses TRBV9 and TRBJ1-3; D perhaps matches TRBD1 (5 bases). The CDR3 has 14 amino acids. Germline-derived CDR1 and CDR2 are SGDLS and YYNGEE. Trimming stripped 4 bases from V and 4 bases from J, with 12 bases between. The CDR3 DNA sequence: TGTGCCAGCAGCCCAGGGCGTCCCGGAAACACCATATATTTT. Encoded protein: CASSPGRPGNTIYF.

The rearrangement uses TRBV6-1 and TRBJ1-2, with D maybe TRBD1 (5 bases). Germline CDR1 is MNHNS and CDR2 is SASEGT. CDR3 size: 14 residues. V dropped 1 base and J dropped 8 bases, with 14 bases sitting between them. CDR3 nucleotides: TGTGCCAGCAGTGAAGGGGCAGGGAGGATGGGCTACACCTTC. Encoded protein: CASSEGAGRMGYTF.